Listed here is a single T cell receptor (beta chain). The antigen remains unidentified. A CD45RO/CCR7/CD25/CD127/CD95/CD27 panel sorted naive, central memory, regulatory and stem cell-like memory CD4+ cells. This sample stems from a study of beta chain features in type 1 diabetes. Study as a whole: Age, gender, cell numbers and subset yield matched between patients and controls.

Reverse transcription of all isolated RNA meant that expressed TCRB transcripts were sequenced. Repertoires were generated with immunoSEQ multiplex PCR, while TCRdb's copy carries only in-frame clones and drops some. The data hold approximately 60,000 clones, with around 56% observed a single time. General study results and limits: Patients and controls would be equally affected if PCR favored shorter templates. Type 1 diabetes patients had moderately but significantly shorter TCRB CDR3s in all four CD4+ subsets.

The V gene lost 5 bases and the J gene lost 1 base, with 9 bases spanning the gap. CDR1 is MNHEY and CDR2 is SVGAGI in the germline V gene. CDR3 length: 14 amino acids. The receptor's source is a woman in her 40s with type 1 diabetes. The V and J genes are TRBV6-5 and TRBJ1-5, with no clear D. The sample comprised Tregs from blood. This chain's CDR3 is CASSRGGSNQPQHF. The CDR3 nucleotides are TGTGCCAGCAGTCGGGGAGGGAGCAATCAGCCCCAGCATTTT.